These 12 T cell receptor beta chains originate from one sample sequenced in a study of blood T cell repertoires in COVID-19 (dated by TCRdb to 2018 to 2020). Library preparation was by the immunoSEQ multiplex PCR assay. TCRdb re-hosts the immuneACCESS table, in-frame sequences only. Its copies lack some clones; in the studies checked, an unresolved V gene accounts for under half of them, and the cause for the rest is not known. Present in this sample are approximately 50,000 clones, roughly 85% of which were seen just once. The leading ten clones occupy 6.5% of the sample. The source material was peripheral blood. The receptors stem from a man aged 55 to 70 with acute or convalescent COVID-19.

This rearrangement joins TRBV12-3 or TRBV12-4 to TRBJ1-2, with 9 bases matching TRBD1. This CDR3 is 13 amino acids long. Trimming at V came to 3 bases and at J to 5 bases, leaving 1 base not matched to a gene. In nucleotides, the CDR3 is TGTGCCAGCAGTTTGACAGGGGGATATGGCTACACCTTC. It translates to CASSLTGGYGYTF.

The chain joins TRBV18 to TRBJ1-1; perhaps TRBD1 as D (5 bases). Trimming shortened V by 1 base and J by 1 base, and 7 bases separated the two germline ends. This CDR3 has 14 amino acids. Germline V gene data show CDR1 as KGHSH and CDR2 as LQKENI. The CDR3 reads CASSPRTRNTEAFF. The CDR3 region has the DNA TGTGCCAGCTCACCACGGACAAGGAACACTGAAGCTTTCTTT. Together with reference TRBV18 and TRBJ1-1, the CDR3 gives the full variable domain: NAGVMQNPRHLVRRRGQEARLRCSPMKGHSHVYWYRQLPEEGLKFMVYLQKENIIDESGMPKERFSAEFPKEGPSILRIQQVVRGDSAAYFCASSPRTRNTEAFFGQGTRLTVV.

This chain connects TRBV30 to TRBJ1-1, with D uncertain. CDR3 length equals 14 residues. CDR1 and CDR2 (germline): GTSNPN, SVGIG (reference sequence). Trimming cost V 0 bases and J 3 bases, with 11 bases left between them. The DNA for the CDR3 is TGTGCCTGGAGTGTAGAGGGTTGGGACACTGAAGCTTTCTTT. It codes for CAWSVEGWDTEAFF.

This chain connects TRBV5-1 to TRBJ2-1, with 12 nucleotides matching TRBD1. J gave up 9 bases and V 2 bases, and 6 bases lay outside the gene matches. Germline values: CDR1 SGHRS, CDR2 YFSETQ. CDR3 size: 15 residues. CDR3 in amino acids: CASSFRDRGQGEQFF. The CDR3 nucleotides are TGCGCCAGCAGCTTCCGGGACAGGGGGCAGGGTGAGCAGTTCTTC.

The J gene is TRBJ2-7, the V gene TRBV5-4; 9 bases line up with TRBD2. Trimming at V came to 0 bases and at J to 0 bases, leaving 4 bases not matched to a gene. The CDR3 is 16 amino acids. Germline V gives CDR1 SGHNT, CDR2 YYREEE (reference sequence). The CDR3 sequence: CASSLVGSGSSYEQYF. The CDR3 DNA sequence: TGTGCCAGCAGCTTGGTCGGTAGCGGGAGCTCCTACGAGCAGTACTTC.

This chain connects TRBV7-2 to TRBJ2-7, with D tentatively TRBD2 (6 bases). The CDR3 loop spans 15 amino acids. The V and J ends lost 4 bases and 3 bases respectively, with 16 bases between them. Germline CDR1 is SGHTA and CDR2 is FQGNSA. The CDR3 nucleotides are TGTGCCAGCAGCTCCTCGCGAGCGGGTTTCTACGAGCAGTACTTC. Translation: CASSSSRAGFYEQYF.

This chain joins TRBV27 and TRBJ1-5; D gene uncertain. Trimming removed 9 bases at V and 6 bases at J, with 6 bases between. The V gene's germline CDR1 is MNHEY and CDR2 SMNVEV (reference sequence). The CDR3 runs 10 residues. The CDR3 here is CARGRQPQHF. CDR3 in DNA: TGTGCCAGGGGCCGTCAGCCCCAGCATTTT.

V usage is TRBV18 and J usage is TRBJ2-4; D gene unclear. Germline assignment: CDR1 KGHSH and CDR2 LQKENI. CDR3 size: 16 residues. V lost 0 bases to trimming and J lost 1 base, with 10 bases between them. CDR3 in amino acids: CASSPPVNGAKNIQYF. Written as DNA, the CDR3 is TGTGCCAGCTCACCACCGGTCAACGGGGCCAAAAACATTCAGTACTTC.

The J gene is TRBJ2-5, the V gene TRBV27; D ambiguous. The CDR3 runs 17 residues. The germline V gene encodes CDR1 MNHEY and CDR2 SMNVEV (reference sequence). The V end was cut by 5 bases, the J end by 2 bases, with 21 bases between. This CDR3 reads CASSPRRMSTTQETQYF. Here the CDR3 DNA reads TGTGCCAGCAGTCCCCGGCGTATGAGTACGACACAAGAGACCCAGTACTTC.

This clone appeared once. The genes are TRBV5-1 and TRBJ1-6, with 8 bases lining up with TRBD1. After removal of 1 base from V and 5 bases from J, the junction contained 5 bases not matched to a gene. The germline gives CDR1 SGHRS, CDR2 YFSETQ. This CDR3 has 16 amino acids. CDR3 loop: CASSLTPTGDNSPLHF. DNA for the CDR3: TGCGCCAGCAGCTTGACCCCGACAGGGGATAATTCACCCCTCCACTTT.

This chain uses TRBV19 with TRBJ1-5, with TRBD1 matching 8 bases. V lost 4 bases, J lost 5 bases, and 10 bases stayed unmatched. CDR3 length: 16 amino acids. Germline V gives CDR1 LNHDA, CDR2 SQIVND (reference sequence). The CDR3 DNA reads TGTGCCAGTAGTACCAGACAGGGGATGGTTCATCAGCCCCAGCATTTT. Its translation: CASSTRQGMVHQPQHF.

The genes are TRBV6-1 and TRBJ2-7; D may be TRBD1 (6 bases). Germline CDR1 and CDR2: MNHNS and SASEGT. CDR3 length: 17 residues. The V end was cut by 3 bases, the J end by 7 bases, with 25 bases between. The CDR3: CASSDRTGQGTPREQYF. CDR3 nucleotide sequence: TGTGCCAGCAGTGATCGAACGGGCCAGGGGACCCCTCGGGAGCAGTACTTC.